This T cell receptor (beta chain) derives from a study of blood T cell repertoires in COVID-19. Whole-study context: Spain, Italy and the United States supplied samples that represented acute and convalescent COVID-19.

Germline lookup yields CDR1 SGHAT and CDR2 FQDESV (reference sequence). V gave up 1 base and J gave up 3 bases, with 11 bases separating them. There are 15 residues in the CDR3. Self-reported history from a screening survey and questionnaire set each donor's cohort. Either two negative PCRs, clearance, or symptom resolution qualified Cohort 3 donors as recovered. Data came from immunoSEQ multiplex PCR; TCRdb stores just in-frame clones and leaves some out. The repertoire holds under 300,000 clones, with 88% as singletons. The J gene is TRBJ2-3, the V gene TRBV11-1; D not certain. The TCR originated in a woman in her forties or fifties who had recovered from COVID-19. The sequencing sample was made of PBMCs or T cells enriched from blood (not recorded which). CDR3 DNA: TGTGCCAGCAGCTTAGAGATGGGCGAGACAGATACGCAGTATTTT. It yields the protein CASSLEMGETDTQYF.